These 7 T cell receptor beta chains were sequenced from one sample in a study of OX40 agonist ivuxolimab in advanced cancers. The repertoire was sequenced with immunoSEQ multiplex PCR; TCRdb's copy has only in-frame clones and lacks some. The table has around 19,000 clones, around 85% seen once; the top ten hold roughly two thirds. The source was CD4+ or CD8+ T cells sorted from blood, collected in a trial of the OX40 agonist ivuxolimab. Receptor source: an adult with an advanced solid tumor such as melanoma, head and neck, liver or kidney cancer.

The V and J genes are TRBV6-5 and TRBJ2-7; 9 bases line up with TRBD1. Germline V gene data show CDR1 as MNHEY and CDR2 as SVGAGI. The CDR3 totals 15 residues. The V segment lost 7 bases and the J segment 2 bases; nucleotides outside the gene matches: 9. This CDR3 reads CASTLSGTGPYEQYF. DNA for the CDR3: TGTGCCAGCACCCTATCGGGGACAGGGCCCTACGAGCAGTACTTC.

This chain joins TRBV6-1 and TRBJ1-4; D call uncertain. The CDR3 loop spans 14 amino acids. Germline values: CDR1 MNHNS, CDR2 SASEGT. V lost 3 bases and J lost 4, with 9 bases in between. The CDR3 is CASSEVQNNEKLFF. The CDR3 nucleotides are TGTGCCAGCAGTGAGGTTCAGAATAATGAAAAACTGTTTTTT.

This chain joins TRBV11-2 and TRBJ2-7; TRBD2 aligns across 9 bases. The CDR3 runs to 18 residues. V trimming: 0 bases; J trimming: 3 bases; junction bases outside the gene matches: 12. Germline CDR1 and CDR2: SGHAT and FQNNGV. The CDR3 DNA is TGTGCCAGCAGCTTAGATCCTAGCGGGAATAGCCCTTACTACGAGCAGTACTTC. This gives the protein CASSLDPSGNSPYYEQYF. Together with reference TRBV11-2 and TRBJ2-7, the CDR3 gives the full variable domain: EAGVAQSPRYKIIEKRQSVAFWCNPISGHATLYWYQQILGQGPKLLIQFQNNGVVDDSQLPKDRFSAERLKGVDSTLKIQPAKLEDSAVYLCASSLDPSGNSPYYEQYFGPGTRLTVT.

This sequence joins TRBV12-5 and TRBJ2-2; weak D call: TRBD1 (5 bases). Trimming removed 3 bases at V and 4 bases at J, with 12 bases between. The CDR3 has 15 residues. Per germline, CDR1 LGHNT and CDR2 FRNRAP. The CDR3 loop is CASGFLETATGELFF. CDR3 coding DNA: TGTGCTAGTGGTTTTCTCGAGACAGCCACCGGGGAGCTGTTTTTT.

The CDR3 DNA follows: TGTGCCAGCAGCGTTTCCGGGACAGGGGGCACTGAAGCTTTCTTT. Its translation is CASSVSGTGGTEAFF. This sequence joins TRBV9 and TRBJ1-1, with 11 bases fitting TRBD1. V lost 2 bases to trimming and J lost 4 bases; unmatched junction nucleotides: 4. This CDR3 has 15 amino acids. Germline V CDR1 and CDR2: SGDLS, YYNGEE. The entire variable domain, with the rest obtained from reference TRBV9 and TRBJ1-1, is as follows: DSGVTQTPKHLITATGQRVTLRCSPRSGDLSVYWYQQSLDQGLQFLIQYYNGEERAKGNILERFSAQQFPDLHSELNLSSLELGDSALYFCASSVSGTGGTEAFFGQGTRLTVV.

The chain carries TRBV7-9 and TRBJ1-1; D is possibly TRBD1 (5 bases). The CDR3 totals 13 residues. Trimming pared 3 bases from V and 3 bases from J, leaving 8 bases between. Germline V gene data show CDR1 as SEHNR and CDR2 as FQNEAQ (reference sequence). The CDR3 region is CASSFGHDTEAFF. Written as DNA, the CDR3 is TGTGCCAGCAGCTTCGGACACGACACTGAAGCTTTCTTT.

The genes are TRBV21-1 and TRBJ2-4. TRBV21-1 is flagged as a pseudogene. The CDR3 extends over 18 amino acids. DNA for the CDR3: TGTGCCAGCAGCCCAGATCGGGGACCCCCTCTAAGAAAAAACATTCAGTACTTC. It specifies CASSPDRGPPLRKNIQYF.